The rows below give T cell receptor beta chains drawn from one sample of a study of T cell changes during pregnancy in multiple sclerosis. TCRdb's table, derived via immunoSEQ multiplex PCR, lists solely in-frame clones and lacks some. Seen here are 56,000 or so clones, about nine tenths observed once, and the top ten hold more than 2%. Source: peripheral blood, taken in the first trimester of pregnancy. The receptors come from a female donor in good health, enrolled as a control in a pregnancy study. Both conserved end residues are part of each CDR3. The order of the fields is J gene, V gene, clone size, D gene, CDR3 protein, CDR3 DNA. A D gene is named only where the DNA matches it firmly. Expanded clones are given a class, and other clones once, few, many or no size at all.

j_call: TRBJ1-1
v_call: TRBV11-1
clone_size: few
d_call: .
cdr3_aa: CASSFHTLNTEAFF
cdr3_nt: TGTGCCAGCAGCTTCCACACATTGAACACTGAAGCTTTCTTT

j_call: TRBJ2-3
v_call: TRBV6-5
clone_size: .
d_call: TRBD2
cdr3_aa: CASSSAGGDTQYF
cdr3_nt: TGTGCCAGCAGTTCTGCGGGAGGGGATACGCAGTATTTT

j_call: TRBJ2-3
v_call: TRBV6-1
clone_size: .
d_call: .
cdr3_aa: CASSEARRGTQYF
cdr3_nt: TGTGCCAGCAGTGAAGCGCGTCGAGGTACGCAGTATTTT

j_call: TRBJ2-6
v_call: TRBV6-1
clone_size: .
d_call: .
cdr3_aa: CASSADGSSGANVLTF
cdr3_nt: TGTGCCAGCAGTGCCGACGGGAGCTCTGGGGCCAACGTCCTGACTTTC

j_call: TRBJ2-1
v_call: TRBV19
clone_size: .
d_call: TRBD2
cdr3_aa: CASSMVPAGGEQFF
cdr3_nt: TGTGCCAGTAGTATGGTCCCGGCGGGGGGTGAGCAGTTCTTC

j_call: TRBJ1-2
v_call: TRBV5-1
clone_size: .
d_call: .
cdr3_aa: CASSLDSNYGYTF
cdr3_nt: TGCGCCAGCAGCTTAGACAGCAACTATGGCTACACCTTC

j_call: TRBJ1-2
v_call: TRBV4-2
clone_size: .
d_call: .
cdr3_aa: CASTLDRGDYGYTF
cdr3_nt: TGTGCCAGCACCTTGGACCGGGGGGACTATGGCTACACCTTC

j_call: TRBJ2-1
v_call: TRBV12-1
clone_size: .
d_call: .
cdr3_aa: CASSFAGQDNEQFF
cdr3_nt: TGTGCCAGCAGCTTTGCGGGACAGGACAATGAGCAGTTCTTC

j_call: TRBJ1-6
v_call: TRBV19
clone_size: .
d_call: TRBD1
cdr3_aa: CASSTDRGWSPLHF
cdr3_nt: TGTGCCAGTAGTACGGACAGGGGGTGGTCACCCCTCCACTTT

j_call: TRBJ2-1
v_call: TRBV4-1
clone_size: .
d_call: .
cdr3_aa: CASSQEYLLRDEQFF
cdr3_nt: TGCGCCAGCAGCCAAGAATACCTACTGAGGGATGAGCAGTTCTTC

j_call: TRBJ1-5
v_call: TRBV27
clone_size: .
d_call: .
cdr3_aa: CASSLWAQPQHF
cdr3_nt: TGTGCCAGCAGCCTGTGGGCCCAGCCCCAGCATTTT

j_call: TRBJ2-2
v_call: TRBV28
clone_size: .
d_call: .
cdr3_aa: CASSSEGGSTGELFF
cdr3_nt: TGTGCCAGCAGTTCCGAGGGGGGGAGCACCGGGGAGCTGTTTTTT

j_call: TRBJ2-7
v_call: TRBV9
clone_size: .
d_call: TRBD1
cdr3_aa: CASSVGTGDEQYF
cdr3_nt: TGTGCCAGCAGCGTAGGGACAGGGGACGAGCAGTACTTC

j_call: TRBJ1-2
v_call: TRBV7-2
clone_size: .
d_call: TRBD1
cdr3_aa: CASSLGGQGVDYGYTF
cdr3_nt: TGTGCCAGCAGCTTAGGGGGGCAGGGGGTGGACTATGGCTACACCTTC

j_call: TRBJ2-7
v_call: TRBV9
clone_size: .
d_call: TRBD2
cdr3_aa: CASSVSAGGSYEQYF
cdr3_nt: TGTGCCAGCAGCGTATCGGCGGGGGGCTCCTACGAGCAGTACTTC

j_call: TRBJ1-2
v_call: TRBV9
clone_size: .
d_call: .
cdr3_aa: CASSGPGYTF
cdr3_nt: TGTGCCAGCTCAGGCCCTGGCTACACCTTC

j_call: TRBJ2-3
v_call: TRBV5-4
clone_size: .
d_call: TRBD2
cdr3_aa: CASGGGGFSDTQYF
cdr3_nt: TGTGCCAGCGGGGGCGGGGGGTTTTCTGATACGCAGTATTTT